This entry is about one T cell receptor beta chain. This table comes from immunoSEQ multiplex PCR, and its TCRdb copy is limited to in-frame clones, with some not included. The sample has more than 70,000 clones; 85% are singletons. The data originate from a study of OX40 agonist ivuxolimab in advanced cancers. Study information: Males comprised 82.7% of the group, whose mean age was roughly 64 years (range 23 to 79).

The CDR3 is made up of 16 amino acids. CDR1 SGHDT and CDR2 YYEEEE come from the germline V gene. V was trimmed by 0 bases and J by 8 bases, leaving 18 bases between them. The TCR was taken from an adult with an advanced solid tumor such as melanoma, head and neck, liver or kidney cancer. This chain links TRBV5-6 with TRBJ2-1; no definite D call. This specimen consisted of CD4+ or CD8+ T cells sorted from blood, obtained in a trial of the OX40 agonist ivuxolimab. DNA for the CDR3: TGTGCCAGCAGCTTGGAGGTCTCCCTACCTCTGGATGAGCAGTTCTTC. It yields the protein CASSLEVSLPLDEQFF.